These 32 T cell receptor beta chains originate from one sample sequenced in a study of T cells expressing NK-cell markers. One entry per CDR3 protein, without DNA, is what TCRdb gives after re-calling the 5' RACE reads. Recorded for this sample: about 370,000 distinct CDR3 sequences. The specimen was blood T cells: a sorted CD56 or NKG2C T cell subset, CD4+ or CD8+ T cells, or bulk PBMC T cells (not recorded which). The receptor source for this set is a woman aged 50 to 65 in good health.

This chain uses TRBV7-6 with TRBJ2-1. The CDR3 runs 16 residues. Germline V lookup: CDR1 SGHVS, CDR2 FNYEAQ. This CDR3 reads CASSLGPSFSYNEQFF.

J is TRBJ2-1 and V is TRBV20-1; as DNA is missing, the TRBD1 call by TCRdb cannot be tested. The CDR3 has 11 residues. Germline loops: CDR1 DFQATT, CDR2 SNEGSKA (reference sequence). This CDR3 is CGPASNNEQFF.

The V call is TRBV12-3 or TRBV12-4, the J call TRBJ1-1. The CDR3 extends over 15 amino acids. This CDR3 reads CASSLSGQVGTEAFF.

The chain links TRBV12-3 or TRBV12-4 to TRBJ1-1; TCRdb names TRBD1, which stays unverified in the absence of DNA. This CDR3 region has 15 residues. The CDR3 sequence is CASSSGHGLNTEAFF.

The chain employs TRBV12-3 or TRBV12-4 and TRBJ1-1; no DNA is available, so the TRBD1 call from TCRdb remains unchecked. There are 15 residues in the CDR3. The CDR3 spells CASSRDGNFNTEAFF.

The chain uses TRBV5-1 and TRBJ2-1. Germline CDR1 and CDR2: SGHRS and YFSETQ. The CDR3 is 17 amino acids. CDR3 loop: CASSLAGGGTFYNEQFF.

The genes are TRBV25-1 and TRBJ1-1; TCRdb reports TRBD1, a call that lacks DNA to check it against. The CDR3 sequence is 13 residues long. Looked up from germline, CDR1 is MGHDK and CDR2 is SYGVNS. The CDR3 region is CASSATGQPKAFF.

CDR3 loop: CASSQEPASRTRETQYF. The rearrangement uses TRBV3-1 and TRBJ2-5; TCRdb designates TRBD2, a call that cannot be tested without DNA. Germline V gene data show CDR1 as LGHDT and CDR2 as YNNKEL (reference sequence). The CDR3 is made up of 17 amino acids.

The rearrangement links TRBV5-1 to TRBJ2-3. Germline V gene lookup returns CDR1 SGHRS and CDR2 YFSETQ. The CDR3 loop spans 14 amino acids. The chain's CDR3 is CASRKGEATDTQYF.

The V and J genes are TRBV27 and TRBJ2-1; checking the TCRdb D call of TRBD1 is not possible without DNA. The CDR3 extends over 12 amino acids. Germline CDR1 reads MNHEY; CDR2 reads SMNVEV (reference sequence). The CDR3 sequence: CASRGQINEQFF.

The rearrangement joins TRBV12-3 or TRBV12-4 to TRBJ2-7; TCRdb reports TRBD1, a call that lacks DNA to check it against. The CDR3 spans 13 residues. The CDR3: CASSLNPPGEQYF.

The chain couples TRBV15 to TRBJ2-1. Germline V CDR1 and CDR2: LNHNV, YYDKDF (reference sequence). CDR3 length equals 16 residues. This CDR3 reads CATSRDLVAGGNEQFF.

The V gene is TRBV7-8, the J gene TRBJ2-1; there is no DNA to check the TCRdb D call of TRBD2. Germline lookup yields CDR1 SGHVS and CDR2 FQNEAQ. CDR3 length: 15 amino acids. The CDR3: CASSFIAGGFNEQFF.

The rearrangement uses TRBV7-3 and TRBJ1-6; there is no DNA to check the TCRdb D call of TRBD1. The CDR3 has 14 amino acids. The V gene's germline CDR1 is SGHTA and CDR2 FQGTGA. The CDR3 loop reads CASSATGGSSPLHF.

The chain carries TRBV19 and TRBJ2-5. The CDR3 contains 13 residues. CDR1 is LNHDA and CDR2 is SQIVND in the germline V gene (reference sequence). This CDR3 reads CASSIEMQETQYF.

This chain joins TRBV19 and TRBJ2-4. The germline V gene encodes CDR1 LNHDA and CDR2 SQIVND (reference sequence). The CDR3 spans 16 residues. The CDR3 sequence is CASSIRLRFTKNIQYF. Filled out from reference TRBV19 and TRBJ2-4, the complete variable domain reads DGGITQSPKYLFRKEGQNVTLSCEQNLNHDAMYWYRQDPGQGLRLIYYSQIVNDFQKGDIAEGYSVSREKKESFPLTVTSAQKNPTAFYLCASSIRLRFTKNIQYFGAGTRLSVL.

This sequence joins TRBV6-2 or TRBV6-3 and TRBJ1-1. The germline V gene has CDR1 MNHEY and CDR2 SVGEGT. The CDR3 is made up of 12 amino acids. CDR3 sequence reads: CASWTANTEAFF.

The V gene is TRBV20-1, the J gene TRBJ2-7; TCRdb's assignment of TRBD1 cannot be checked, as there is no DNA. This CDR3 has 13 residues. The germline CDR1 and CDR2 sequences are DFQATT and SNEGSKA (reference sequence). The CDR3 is CSAGGAESYEQYF.

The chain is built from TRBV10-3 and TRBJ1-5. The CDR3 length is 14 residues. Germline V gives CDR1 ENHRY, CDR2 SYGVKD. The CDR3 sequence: CAISDAGLNQPQHF.

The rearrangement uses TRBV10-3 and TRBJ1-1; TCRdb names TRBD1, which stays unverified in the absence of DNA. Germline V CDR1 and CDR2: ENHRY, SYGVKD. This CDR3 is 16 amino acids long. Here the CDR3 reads CAISDRDRGGNTEAFF.

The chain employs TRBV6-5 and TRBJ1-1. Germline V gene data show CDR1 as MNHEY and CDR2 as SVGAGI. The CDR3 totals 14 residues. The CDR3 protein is CASSYSVRDTEAFF.

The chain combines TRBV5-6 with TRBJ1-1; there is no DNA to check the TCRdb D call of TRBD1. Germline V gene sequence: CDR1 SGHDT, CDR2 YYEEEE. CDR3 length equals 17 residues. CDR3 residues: CASSLGAGPPLTTEAFF.

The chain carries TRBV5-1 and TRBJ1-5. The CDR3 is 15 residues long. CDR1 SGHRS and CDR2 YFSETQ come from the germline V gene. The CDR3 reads CASSLGGNSNQPQHF.

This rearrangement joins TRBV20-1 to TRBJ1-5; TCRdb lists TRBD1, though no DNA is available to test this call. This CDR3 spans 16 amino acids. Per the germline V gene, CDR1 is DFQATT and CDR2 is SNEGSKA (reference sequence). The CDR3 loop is CSARDEGETSNQPQHF.

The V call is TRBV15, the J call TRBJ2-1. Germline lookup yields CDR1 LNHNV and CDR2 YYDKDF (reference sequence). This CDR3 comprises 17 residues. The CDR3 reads CATSRDLGASSYNEQFF.

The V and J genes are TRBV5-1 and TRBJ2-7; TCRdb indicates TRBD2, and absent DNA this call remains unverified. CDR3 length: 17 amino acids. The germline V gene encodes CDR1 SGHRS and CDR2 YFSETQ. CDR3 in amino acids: CASATGTSGNYAYEQYF.

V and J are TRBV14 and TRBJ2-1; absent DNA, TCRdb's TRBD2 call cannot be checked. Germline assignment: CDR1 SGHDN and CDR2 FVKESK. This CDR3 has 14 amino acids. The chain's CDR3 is CASSLTSGRYEQFF.

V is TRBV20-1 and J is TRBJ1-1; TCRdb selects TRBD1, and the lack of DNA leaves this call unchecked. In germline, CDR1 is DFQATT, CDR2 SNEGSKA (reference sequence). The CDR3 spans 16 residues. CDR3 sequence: CSATPNRWGGNTEAFF.

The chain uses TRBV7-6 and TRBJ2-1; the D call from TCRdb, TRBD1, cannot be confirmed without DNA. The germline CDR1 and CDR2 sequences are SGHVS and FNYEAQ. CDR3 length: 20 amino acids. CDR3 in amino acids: CASSLDPWTGLADSYNEQFF.

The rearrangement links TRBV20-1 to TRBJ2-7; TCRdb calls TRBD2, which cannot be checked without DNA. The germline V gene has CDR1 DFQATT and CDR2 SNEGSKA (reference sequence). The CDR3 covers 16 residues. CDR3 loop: CSARGRTSGKSYEQYF.

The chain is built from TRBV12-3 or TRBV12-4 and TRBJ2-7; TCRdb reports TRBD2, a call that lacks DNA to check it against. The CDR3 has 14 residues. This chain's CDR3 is CASTSFGTFYEQYF.

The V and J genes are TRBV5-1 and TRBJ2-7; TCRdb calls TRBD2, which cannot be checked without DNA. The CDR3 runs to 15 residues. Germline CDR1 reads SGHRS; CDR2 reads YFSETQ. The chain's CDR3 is CASSRGLAVGYEQYF.